The 4 T cell receptor beta chains listed next were all sequenced from one sample in a study of T cells in Graves' hyperthyroidism and ophthalmopathy. From RNA transcripts, TCR beta CDR3 regions were amplified. Initially, a first-round RT-PCR of the TCR CDR3 employed the HTBI primer set. Each CDR3 protein is one row after TCRdb ran MiXCR on the multiplex PCR reads. The sample carries under 300,000 distinct CDR3 sequences, around 13% recorded once. The sequenced sample was blood. All receptors come from a woman aged 40 to 55 with Graves' hyperthyroidism.

The chain couples TRBV11-2 to TRBJ2-1, with 16 bases that match TRBD2. J gave up 6 bases and V 5 bases, and 7 bases lay outside the gene matches. Germline CDR1 and CDR2: SGHAT and FQNNGV. CDR3 length: 17 residues. Here the CDR3 reads CASSMGLAGGPGNEQFF. The CDR3 DNA is TGTGCCAGCAGCATGGGACTAGCGGGAGGGCCCGGCAATGAGCAGTTCTTC.

This clonotype was detected many times. This chain links TRBV28 with TRBJ2-7, with D tentatively TRBD1 or TRBD2 (5 bases each). Per germline, CDR1 MDHEN and CDR2 SYDVKM. This CDR3 region has 16 residues. V was shortened by 2 bases and J by 3 bases, with 17 bases between the two germline ends. The CDR3 region is CASSLSTGVDYYEQYF. The CDR3 DNA reads as TGTGCCAGCAGTTTAAGTACAGGAGTAGACTACTACGAGCAGTACTTC.

This clonotype was seen a few times. CDR3 nucleotide sequence: TGTGCCAGCTCAGACGTGAGGGAGACCCAGTACTTC. It yields the protein CASSDVRETQYF. The gene calls are TRBV18 and TRBJ2-5; no definite D call. Trimming left V 5 bases short and J 5 bases short, with 9 bases between. CDR3 length: 12 amino acids. Germline V lookup: CDR1 KGHSH, CDR2 LQKENI.

V gene TRBV15 combines with J gene TRBJ2-1, with 11 bases lining up with TRBD2. V lost 5 bases to trimming and J lost 7 bases; unmatched junction nucleotides: 7. Germline V gene sequence: CDR1 LNHNV, CDR2 YYDKDF (reference sequence). The CDR3 has 15 residues. The CDR3 coding sequence is TGTGCCACCAGCCCTACTAGCGGGAGTAGGAATGAGCAGTTCTTC. Translated: CATSPTSGSRNEQFF.